The 25 T cell receptor beta chains below come from one sample, sequenced in a study of blood T cell repertoires in COVID-19. Method: immunoSEQ multiplex PCR; TCRdb's copy keeps in-frame clones and lacks some. The sample includes approximately 50,000 clones, approximately 89% seen only once; the top ten take 6.5%. Sequencing was done on a sample of peripheral blood. The receptors come from a man in his sixties with acute or convalescent COVID-19.

To note about this clone: A junction end diverges from the germline sequence, so it may reflect a read error. The chain is built from TRBV7-7 and TRBJ2-2; a weak D match, TRBD2 (6 bases). Germline-derived CDR1 and CDR2 are SSHAT and FNYEAQ (reference sequence). The length of the CDR3 is 15 residues. In nucleotides, the CDR3 is TGTGCTAGCAGCTTCGATAGCGGAAGGGCCGGGGAGCTGTTTTTT. Amino acid sequence: CASSFDSGRAGELFF.

This chain connects TRBV19 to TRBJ2-7; 12 positions match TRBD1. J was trimmed by 9 bases and V by 3 bases; bases with no gene match: 6. Germline assignment: CDR1 LNHDA and CDR2 SQIVND (reference sequence). This CDR3 has 14 amino acids. CDR3 in amino acids: CASSIGTGGYGQYF. The CDR3, as DNA: TGTGCCAGTAGTATTGGGACAGGGGGCTATGGGCAGTACTTC.

The J gene is TRBJ2-7, the V gene TRBV29-1; 11 bases agree with TRBD2. Germline values: CDR1 SQVTM, CDR2 ANQGSEA. Unmatched junction bases numbered 11, after V lost 6 bases and J lost 7 bases. The CDR3 has 14 amino acids. CDR3 coding DNA: TGCAGCGTGGTCCTAGCGGGAGGATATTGGGAGCAGTACTTC. Residues: CSVVLAGGYWEQYF.

The V call is TRBV29-1, the J call TRBJ1-2, with 7 bases aligning to TRBD1. The CDR3 contains 18 residues. J gave up 6 bases and V 0 bases, and 19 bases lay outside the gene matches. Germline assignment: CDR1 SQVTM and CDR2 ANQGSEA. For the CDR3, the DNA is TGCAGCGTTGAAGATAACGCCCCGGGTTCTAGGGGGCCGGATGGCTACACCTTC. Amino acid sequence: CSVEDNAPGSRGPDGYTF.

The chain carries TRBV5-1 and TRBJ2-6; TRBD2 might be the D (6 bases). The CDR3 totals 17 residues. The germline V and J ends were trimmed by 6 bases and 0 bases, with 16 bases remaining between them. Per the germline V gene, CDR1 is SGHRS and CDR2 is YFSETQ. In DNA, the CDR3 is TGCGCCAGCACCGGGACTTTTAAAAGCTCTGGGGCCAACGTCCTGACTTTC. Translated: CASTGTFKSSGANVLTF.

The chain employs TRBV28 and TRBJ1-1; TRBD1 matches 10 bases. This CDR3 is 15 amino acids long. Germline CDR1 reads MDHEN; CDR2 reads SYDVKM. V was clipped by 5 bases and J by 4 bases; unmatched bases: 7. This CDR3 reads CASSQGQGFVTEAFF. CDR3 DNA: TGTGCCAGCAGTCAGGGACAGGGGTTTGTCACTGAAGCTTTCTTT.

The CDR3 DNA reads TGTGCCAGCAGCTTAGCGCGTGGCGGGCTCTTCTACGAGCAGTACTTC. Protein sequence: CASSLARGGLFYEQYF. The genes are TRBV7-9 and TRBJ2-7; possibly TRBD2 for D (5 bases). The V gene's germline CDR1 is SEHNR and CDR2 FQNEAQ (reference sequence). V lost 0 bases, J lost 3 bases, and 15 bases lay in between. The CDR3 totals 16 residues.

This rearrangement joins TRBV24-1 to TRBJ2-7, with 10 positions matching TRBD1. This CDR3 is built from 14 residues. V gave up 3 bases and J gave up 5 bases; unmatched junction bases: 3. CDR1 KGHDR and CDR2 SFDVKD come from the germline V gene. This CDR3 reads CATSDAGTGDEQYF. The CDR3 DNA sequence: TGTGCCACCAGTGATGCCGGGACAGGGGACGAGCAGTACTTC.

The chain joins TRBV3-1 (or the pseudogene TRBV3-2) to TRBJ1-2, with D maybe TRBD1 (6 bases). Germline loops: CDR1 LGHDT, CDR2 YNNKEL (reference sequence). V lost 4 bases and J lost 4, with 13 bases in between. The CDR3 extends over 14 amino acids. CDR3 sequence (DNA): TGTGCCAGCAGCCCTGACAGGCGCCCCTATGGCTACACCTTC. Amino acid sequence: CASSPDRRPYGYTF.

This clone was seen only a few times. V gene TRBV11-2 combines with J gene TRBJ2-3; 7 bases map to TRBD1. CDR3 length: 14 amino acids. Germline lookup yields CDR1 SGHAT and CDR2 FQNNGV. With V trimmed by 5 bases and J by 6 bases, 8 bases remained unmatched. DNA of the CDR3: TGTGCCAGCAGCCTGGGACAGCACAGGGATACGCAGTATTTT. It translates to CASSLGQHRDTQYF. Full variable domain (missing parts from reference TRBV11-2 and TRBJ2-3): EAGVAQSPRYKIIEKRQSVAFWCNPISGHATLYWYQQILGQGPKLLIQFQNNGVVDDSQLPKDRFSAERLKGVDSTLKIQPAKLEDSAVYLCASSLGQHRDTQYFGPGTRLTVL.

The J gene is TRBJ1-5, the V gene TRBV2, with D possibly being TRBD1 (6 bases). The germline V gene encodes CDR1 SNHLY and CDR2 FYNNEI. This CDR3 is built from 15 residues. Trimming shortened V by 7 bases and J by 0 bases, and 13 bases separated the two germline ends. The CDR3 DNA is TGTGCCAGCAAGAGGGACAACCATAGCAATCAGCCCCAGCATTTT. It translates to CASKRDNHSNQPQHF.

Note on this clone: The sample contains more than one DNA sequence encoding this CDR3. The J gene is TRBJ1-3, the V gene TRBV29-1; D unresolved. The V end lost 4 bases, the J end lost 0 bases, and 4 bases lay between the germline ends. The length of the CDR3 is 12 residues. Looked up from germline, CDR1 is SQVTM and CDR2 is ANQGSEA. The CDR3 loop is CSVGSSGNTIYF. The CDR3 DNA reads as TGCAGCGTTGGCAGCTCTGGAAACACCATATATTTT. The whole variable domain, filled in from reference TRBV29-1 and TRBJ1-3, reads SAVISQKPSRDICQRGTSLTIQCQVDSQVTMMFWYRQQPGQSLTLIATANQGSEATYESGFVIDKFPISRPNLTFSTLTVSNMSPEDSSIYLCSVGSSGNTIYFGEGSWLTVV.

The gene calls are TRBV12-5 and TRBJ2-1, with D maybe TRBD1 (7 bases). Germline CDR1 LGHNT, CDR2 FRNRAP. This CDR3 is 13 amino acids long. V gave up 5 bases and J gave up 10 bases, with 15 bases separating them. CDR3 in DNA: TGTGCTAGTGGTCCCCCAGGGGGGCGGGAGCAGTTCTTC. This sequence encodes CASGPPGGREQFF.

The chain has TRBV18 and TRBJ1-1, with D perhaps matching TRBD1 (6 bases). With 5 bases removed from V and 4 bases from J, the gap between germline ends came to 17 bases. The germline gives CDR1 KGHSH, CDR2 LQKENI. CDR3 length: 15 amino acids. CDR3 amino acids: CASSAIQGSGTEAFF. CDR3 coding DNA: TGTGCCAGCTCAGCAATACAGGGTTCTGGCACTGAAGCTTTCTTT.

The chain links TRBV14 to TRBJ2-5; tentatively, D is TRBD1 (6 bases). Trimming pared 4 bases from V and 4 bases from J, leaving 19 bases between. Per germline, CDR1 SGHDN and CDR2 FVKESK. The CDR3 covers 16 residues. The CDR3 region has the DNA TGTGCCAGCAGCCGTAGATTCAGGGGACCCCCAGAGACCCAGTACTTC. Translation: CASSRRFRGPPETQYF.

The chain links TRBV27 to TRBJ2-1; possibly TRBD2 for D (6 bases). Germline CDR1 MNHEY, CDR2 SMNVEV (reference sequence). The CDR3 loop spans 16 amino acids. Deletions cut 3 bases from V and 0 bases from J, with 12 bases between. CDR3 residues: CASSLAGPSSYNEQFF. The CDR3 DNA sequence: TGTGCCAGCAGTTTGGCGGGGCCGAGCTCCTACAATGAGCAGTTCTTC.

This chain uses TRBV18 with TRBJ1-1; 11 bases align to TRBD1. Germline V lookup: CDR1 KGHSH, CDR2 LQKENI. The CDR3 has 16 residues. The ends lost 1 base at V and 4 bases at J; junction bases unmatched: 5. CDR3 sequence reads: CASSPRLGTGGTEAFF. The DNA of the CDR3 is TGTGCCAGCTCACCACGTCTAGGGACAGGGGGCACTGAAGCTTTCTTT.

The chain employs TRBV2 and TRBJ1-5; D is possibly TRBD1 (6 bases). V lost 0 bases and J 7 bases, leaving 13 bases between the germline ends. Germline V lookup: CDR1 SNHLY, CDR2 FYNNEI. The CDR3 length is 15 residues. CDR3 region: CASSEARGGRQPQHF. In DNA form, the CDR3 reads TGTGCCAGCAGTGAAGCGAGAGGGGGAAGGCAGCCCCAGCATTTT.

The chain links TRBV29-1 to TRBJ1-2; D call uncertain. With 4 bases removed from V and 4 bases from J, the gap between germline ends came to 10 bases. The CDR3 length is 12 residues. The V gene's germline CDR1 is SQVTM and CDR2 ANQGSEA. CDR3 protein: CSVAGDSYGYTF. The CDR3 DNA is TGCAGCGTTGCGGGAGATTCCTATGGCTACACCTTC.

This chain joins TRBV28 and TRBJ1-5; perhaps TRBD1 as D (5 bases). In germline, CDR1 is MDHEN, CDR2 SYDVKM. The CDR3 is 14 residues long. The germline V and J ends were trimmed by 6 bases and 5 bases, with 14 bases remaining between them. The CDR3 region has the DNA TGTGCCAGCAGGGCGGAGGGGTCCTATCAGCCCCAGCATTTT. Protein sequence: CASRAEGSYQPQHF.

Comment on this clone: One end of the junction varies from germline; a read error may be responsible. The rearrangement joins TRBV24-1 to TRBJ1-6, with D uncertain. Germline CDR1 reads KGHDR; CDR2 reads SFDVKD. The CDR3 consists of 14 residues. The CDR3 sequence: CVTSDFGSPSPLHF. The CDR3 DNA is TGTGTCACCAGTGATTTCGGGTCACCCTCACCCCTCCACTTT.

The CDR3 region has the DNA TGTGCCAGCAGCGCGACAGTGGAAAATGAGCAGTTCTTC. Its translation is CASSATVENEQFF. The V call is TRBV6-6, the J call TRBJ2-1, with D maybe TRBD1 (5 bases). Germline V gene lookup returns CDR1 MNHNY and CDR2 SVGAGI (reference sequence). Trimming pared 6 bases from V and 7 bases from J, leaving 13 bases between. The CDR3 extends over 13 amino acids.

This clone was recorded a few times. The chain is built from TRBV28 and TRBJ2-7; 13 bases fit TRBD2. This CDR3 contains 16 residues. The ends lost 5 bases at V and 5 bases at J; junction bases unmatched: 9. The V gene's germline CDR1 is MDHEN and CDR2 SYDVKM. The CDR3 sequence: CASSGGLAGSRDEQYF. The CDR3, as DNA: TGTGCCAGCAGTGGGGGACTAGCGGGAAGTCGGGACGAGCAGTACTTC. The full variable domain, its missing parts supplied by reference TRBV28 and TRBJ2-7, is DVKVTQSSRYLVKRTGEKVFLECVQDMDHENMFWYRQDPGLGLRLIYFSYDVKMKEKGDIPEGYSVSREKKERFSLILESASTNQTSMYLCASSGGLAGSRDEQYFGPGTRLTVT.

The CDR3 DNA reads as TGTGCCAGCTCACCACAGGGGACAGGGGGCCTTGGCTACACCTTC. This encodes CASSPQGTGGLGYTF. The J gene is TRBJ1-2, the V gene TRBV18; 12 positions agree with TRBD1. This CDR3 comprises 15 residues. Germline loops: CDR1 KGHSH, CDR2 LQKENI. Trimming at V came to 1 base and at J to 7 bases, leaving 4 bases not matched to a gene.

This chain joins TRBV3-1 (or the pseudogene TRBV3-2) and TRBJ2-5; 14 bases agree with TRBD2. The CDR3 has 20 residues. Germline V gene data show CDR1 as LGHDT and CDR2 as YNNKEL (reference sequence). Unmatched junction bases numbered 15, after V lost 2 bases and J lost 4 bases. Here the CDR3 reads CASSQPPGTSGSWVVETQYF. Here the CDR3 DNA reads TGTGCCAGCAGCCAACCCCCCGGGACTAGCGGGAGCTGGGTTGTAGAGACCCAGTACTTC.